What follows are 9 T cell receptor beta chains derived from one specimen sequenced in a study of post-analysis software for immune sequencing data. Study findings and constraints: The study found TRBV5-6, TRBV5-1 and TRBV20-1 among 4 or 5 TRBV segments more frequent in patients than controls.

cDNA libraries of TCR beta carried unique molecular identifiers. One entry per CDR3 protein, called by TCRdb with MiXCR from the PCR reads. The data contain roughly 540,000 distinct CDR3 sequences, less than 40% of them seen just once; the ten biggest clones take up 6%. For these receptors, no antigen is known. Input material: blood. Receptors originate from a girl between 2 and 17 years old with multiple sclerosis.

This clonotype has just a few counts. The chain recombines TRBV10-3 with TRBJ2-3, with D uncertain. This CDR3 has 13 residues. Trimming stripped 2 bases from V and 4 bases from J, with 7 bases between. Germline assignment: CDR1 ENHRY and CDR2 SYGVKD. The CDR3 reads CAISEGPPDTQYF. For the CDR3, the DNA is TGTGCCATCAGTGAGGGCCCCCCAGATACGCAGTATTTT.

Concerning this clonotype: It may be a read error: a sequence one base away is much more abundant. The V call is TRBV7-2, the J call TRBJ2-1; maybe TRBD1 (7 bases). Trimming removed 1 base from V and 15 bases from J, with 13 bases in between. From germline, CDR1 is SGHTA and CDR2 FQGNSA. The CDR3 runs to 12 residues. CDR3 loop: CASSLVQGTRFF. CDR3 in DNA: TGTGCCAGCAGCTTAGTACAGGGGACTCGGTTCTTC.

This chain links TRBV6-1 with TRBJ2-3, with D possibly matching TRBD1 (5 bases). This CDR3 region has 15 residues. The V gene's germline CDR1 is MNHNS and CDR2 SASEGT. V was clipped by 1 base and J by 3 bases, with 11 bases between them. CDR3 nucleotide sequence: TGTGCCAGCAGTGAAGGTGTCAGGGTTACAGATACGCAGTATTTT. Its protein is CASSEGVRVTDTQYF.

This chain uses TRBV7-8 with TRBJ2-7; weak D call: TRBD1 (6 bases). Germline V gives CDR1 SGHVS, CDR2 FQNEAQ. The CDR3 spans 16 residues. Trimming cost V 1 base and J 0 bases, with 13 bases left between them. CDR3 sequence: CASSLGPPGASYEQYF. In DNA, the CDR3 is TGTGCCAGCAGCTTAGGTCCGCCAGGGGCCTCCTACGAGCAGTACTTC.

This clonotype came up many times. The chain carries TRBV10-3 and TRBJ2-1, with TRBD2 matching 9 bases. The CDR3 is 21 residues long. The ends lost 3 bases at V and 3 bases at J; junction bases unmatched: 21. Germline V gene sequence: CDR1 ENHRY, CDR2 SYGVKD. The DNA of the CDR3 is TGTGCCATCAGTGATGAAAAGTTACCGGGACTAGCCATAAGATTCTACAATGAGCAGTTCTTC. Translation: CAISDEKLPGLAIRFYNEQFF.

This chain links TRBV5-1 with TRBJ2-3, with D uncertain. This CDR3 comprises 14 residues. Trimming left V 2 bases short and J 1 base short, with 8 bases between. CDR1 and CDR2 from the germline V gene are SGHRS and YFSETQ. CDR3 in amino acids: CASSFAQGTDTQYF. The DNA for the CDR3 is TGCGCCAGCAGCTTCGCGCAGGGCACAGATACGCAGTATTTT. Full variable domain (missing parts from reference TRBV5-1 and TRBJ2-3): KAGVTQTPRYLIKTRGQQVTLSCSPISGHRSVSWYQQTPGQGLQFLFEYFSETQRNKGNFPGRFSGRQFSNSRSEMNVSTLELGDSALYLCASSFAQGTDTQYFGPGTRLTVL.

This clonotype has a handful of counts. The V call is TRBV20-1, the J call TRBJ2-5; D call uncertain. Per the germline V gene, CDR1 is DFQATT and CDR2 is SNEGSKA (reference sequence). There are 11 residues in the CDR3. V was pared by 6 bases and J by 0 bases, with 5 bases between. In DNA form, the CDR3 reads TGCAGTGCCCAGTACCAAGAGACCCAGTACTTC. It translates to CSAQYQETQYF.

The rearrangement uses TRBV28 and TRBJ2-5; D is possibly TRBD1 (6 bases). Germline V gives CDR1 MDHEN, CDR2 SYDVKM. This CDR3 has 14 amino acids. Deletions cut 6 bases from V and 5 bases from J, with 16 bases between. CDR3 amino acids: CASSPEAGGETQYF. CDR3 nucleotide sequence: TGTGCCAGCAGCCCGGAGGCTGGGGGCGAGACCCAGTACTTC.

Regarding this clonotype: The junction differs from germline at one of its ends, possibly a read error. J is TRBJ2-3 and V is TRBV20-1, with D tentatively TRBD1 (5 bases). This CDR3 comprises 13 residues. Germline V gives CDR1 DFQATT, CDR2 SNEGSKA (reference sequence). CDR3: CSAFDGVTGTQYF. The CDR3 DNA sequence: TGCAGTGCTTTTGATGGGGTCACAGGTACGCAGTATTTT.